This T cell receptor (beta chain) was sequenced during a study of cytomegalovirus exposure and HLA in healthy donors. Points from the study as a whole: Roughly uniform depth of sequencing across donors was assumed in presence/absence analyses.

The J segment lost 1 base and the V segment lost 3 bases, leaving 5 bases of the junction unmatched. The CDR3 runs to 15 residues. The germline V gene has CDR1 SGHVS and CDR2 FQNEAQ. About this clone: The antigen is unknown.

Vbeta (60) and Jbeta (13) primers were used in the PCR. Clones were read by immunoSEQ multiplex PCR, and TCRdb kept only the in-frame ones, dropping some. Recorded for this sample: 65,000 to 90,000 clones. The sequenced sample was PBMCs. The origin of this receptor is a man aged 40-49 years in good health and CMV-seronegative. The V call is TRBV7-8, the J call TRBJ2-7; 8 nucleotides line up with TRBD1. The CDR3 DNA reads as TGTGCCAGCAGCTTCTCGGACAGGGTGTCCTACGAGCAGTACTTC. It yields the protein CASSFSDRVSYEQYF.